Shown below are 13 T cell receptor beta chains from a single sample sequenced in a study of T cell repertoires in cytomegalovirus infection. Using its own MiXCR run on the reads, TCRdb lists one record per CDR3 protein. The sample holds about 250,000 distinct CDR3 sequences, 6% to 8% seen once. Sequenced material: PBMCs. Receptors were obtained from a human donor in good health (CMV status not recorded). Some clones in this sample may be carry-over from other donors' samples.

Only a few counts were recorded for this clonotype. V gene TRBV7-9 combines with J gene TRBJ1-1; D perhaps matches TRBD1 (5 bases). CDR3 length: 12 amino acids. The germline V gene has CDR1 SEHNR and CDR2 FQNEAQ (reference sequence). The germline V and J ends were trimmed by 8 bases and 11 bases, with 18 bases remaining between them. DNA for the CDR3: TGTGCCAGCGGGGGAGAGATGGAGGGTGCTTTCTTT. It is translated as CASGGEMEGAFF.

This clonotype showed up just a few times. V gene TRBV5-1 combines with J gene TRBJ2-5; D is unclear. Looked up from germline, CDR1 is SGHRS and CDR2 is YFSETQ. Trimming took off 4 bases at V and 1 base at J, with 11 bases between the two ends. CDR3 length: 14 amino acids. DNA of the CDR3: TGCGCCAGCAGCCGAGACTTAATCCAAGAGACCCAGTACTTC. Translation gives CASSRDLIQETQYF.

This clonotype was detected many times. The rearrangement uses TRBV6-6 and TRBJ1-1; 9 positions agree with TRBD1. Trimming removed 4 bases from V and 5 bases from J; junction bases left unmatched: 8. The CDR3 spans 15 residues. CDR1 is MNHNY and CDR2 is SVGAGI in the germline V gene (reference sequence). CDR3 coding DNA: TGTGCCAGCAGTTCGGGGACAGGGCGAGGGACTGAAGCTTTCTTT. As protein: CASSSGTGRGTEAFF.

This clonotype was counted at least ten times. The CDR3 sequence: CASSQGTGGSDGYTF. Here the CDR3 DNA reads TGTGCCAGCAGCCAGGGGACAGGGGGATCGGATGGCTACACCTTC. This chain uses TRBV7-9 with TRBJ1-2; 11 bases are a match to TRBD1. The CDR3 sequence is 15 residues long. The J segment lost 6 bases and the V segment lost 5 bases, leaving 8 bases of the junction unmatched. CDR1 is SEHNR and CDR2 is FQNEAQ in the germline V gene (reference sequence).

This clonotype was recorded many times. V usage is TRBV7-9 and J usage is TRBJ2-1; either TRBD1 or TRBD2 may fit D (5 bases each). CDR1 is SEHNR and CDR2 is FQNEAQ in the germline V gene (reference sequence). The CDR3 runs to 17 residues. Deletions cut 3 bases from V and 4 bases from J, with 19 bases between. This chain's CDR3 is CASSFPGRDYLYNEQFF. CDR3 DNA sequence: TGTGCCAGCAGCTTTCCAGGGCGAGACTACCTTTACAATGAGCAGTTCTTC.

This clonotype has ten or more counts. The chain joins TRBV7-8 to TRBJ1-5; 10 nucleotides line up with TRBD1. From germline, CDR1 is SGHVS and CDR2 FQNEAQ. V shed 4 bases and J 6 bases; nucleotides not matched to a gene: 6. This CDR3 contains 15 residues. The CDR3: CASSSGTGETQPQHF. Written as DNA, the CDR3 is TGTGCCAGCAGCTCCGGGACAGGGGAAACTCAGCCCCAGCATTTT.

The chain joins TRBV28 to TRBJ2-7; 7 bases agree with TRBD1. V lost 8 bases to trimming and J lost 0 bases; unmatched junction nucleotides: 4. The CDR3 spans 13 residues. Germline CDR1 and CDR2: MDHEN and SYDVKM. CDR3 in amino acids: CASRDSLSYEQYF. The CDR3, as DNA: TGTGCCAGCCGGGACAGTCTCTCCTACGAGCAGTACTTC.

This clonotype has ten or more counts. V and J are TRBV29-1 and TRBJ1-2; D ambiguous. The V and J ends lost 4 bases and 2 bases respectively, with 8 bases between them. This CDR3 is 12 amino acids long. Germline CDR1 SQVTM, CDR2 ANQGSEA. CDR3 sequence (DNA): TGCAGCGTTGGGGCACCGAACTATGGCTACACCTTC. Translation: CSVGAPNYGYTF. The full variable domain, with the rest looked up from reference TRBV29-1 and TRBJ1-2, is SAVISQKPSRDICQRGTSLTIQCQVDSQVTMMFWYRQQPGQSLTLIATANQGSEATYESGFVIDKFPISRPNLTFSTLTVSNMSPEDSSIYLCSVGAPNYGYTFGSGTRLTVV.

This clonotype was found a few times. This chain links TRBV5-1 with TRBJ2-7; possible D gene TRBD1, 5 bases. The CDR3 runs to 15 residues. Germline V CDR1 and CDR2: SGHRS, YFSETQ. The V and J ends lost 4 bases and 2 bases respectively, with 16 bases between them. CDR3 region: CASSADTKFAYEQYF. In DNA, the CDR3 is TGCGCCAGCAGCGCGGACACCAAATTCGCCTACGAGCAGTACTTC.

The chain employs TRBV19 and TRBJ1-1, with 7 positions matching TRBD1. The ends lost 4 bases at V and 1 base at J; junction bases unmatched: 6. CDR3 size: 15 residues. CDR1 is LNHDA, CDR2 SQIVND, per germline (reference sequence). The CDR3 DNA follows: TGTGCCAGTAGTACCTACAGGGGAGGGAACACTGAAGCTTTCTTT. As protein: CASSTYRGGNTEAFF.

This clonotype was recorded at least ten times. The chain employs TRBV2 and TRBJ1-5; possible D gene TRBD1, 5 bases. Germline CDR1 SNHLY, CDR2 FYNNEI. Trimming took 5 bases from V and 5 from J, leaving 13 bases between them. The CDR3 is 14 residues long. The CDR3 sequence is CASSLEGEDQPQHF. DNA of the CDR3: TGTGCCAGCAGTTTAGAAGGGGAGGATCAGCCCCAGCATTTT.

The chain carries TRBV29-1 and TRBJ2-1; D remains unclear. From germline, CDR1 is SQVTM and CDR2 ANQGSEA. The V end was cut by 1 base, the J end by 2 bases, with 9 bases between. The CDR3 has 14 residues. In DNA, the CDR3 is TGCAGCGTTGAAGCCCGGACGGCCTACAATGAGCAGTTCTTC. Protein sequence: CSVEARTAYNEQFF.

The table lists this clonotype with many counts. V usage is TRBV6-6 and J usage is TRBJ1-3, with D maybe TRBD1 (6 bases). The CDR3 is 16 residues long. The germline CDR1 and CDR2 sequences are MNHNY and SVGAGI (reference sequence). V dropped 8 bases and J dropped 0 bases, with 17 bases sitting between them. The CDR3 is CASRDRTGSSGNTIYF. CDR3 in DNA: TGTGCCAGCCGCGATCGCACAGGGAGCTCTGGAAACACCATATATTTT.